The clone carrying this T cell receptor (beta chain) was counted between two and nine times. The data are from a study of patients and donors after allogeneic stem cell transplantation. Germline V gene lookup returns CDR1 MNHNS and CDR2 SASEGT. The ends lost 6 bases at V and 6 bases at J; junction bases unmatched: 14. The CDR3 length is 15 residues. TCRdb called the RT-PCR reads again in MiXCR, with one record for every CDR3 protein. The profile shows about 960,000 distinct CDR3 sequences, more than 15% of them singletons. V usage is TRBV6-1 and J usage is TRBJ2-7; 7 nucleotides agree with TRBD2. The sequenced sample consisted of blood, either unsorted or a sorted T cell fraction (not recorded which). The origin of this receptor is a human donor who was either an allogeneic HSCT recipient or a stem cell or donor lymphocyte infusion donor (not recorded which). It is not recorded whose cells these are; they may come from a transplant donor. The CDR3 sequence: CASRGGSLPGSEQYF. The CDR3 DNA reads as TGTGCCAGCAGGGGCGGGAGCCTCCCGGGGTCCGAGCAGTACTTC.